The T cell receptor (beta chain) described here comes from a study of neurological immune-mediated disorders (dated by TCRdb to about 2019). In terms of the full investigation: Among the 34 multiple sclerosis patients, relapsing-remitting MS accounted for some 30 and secondary progressive MS accounted for 3. Using UMI-based sequencing, the study compared peripheral blood TCR-beta repertoires from patients with HTLV-I-associated myelopathy (HAM/TSP), patients with multiple sclerosis, and healthy controls. The roughly 99 TCR-beta libraries covered PBMC samples along with longitudinal samples, technical triplicates, and paired sorted CD4+ and CD8+ T-cell subsets. The cohort comprised approximately 67 subjects: roughly 15 HAM/TSP patients, some 34 multiple sclerosis patients and approximately 20 healthy controls. The research as a whole found: TCR clonal expansion was greatest in HAM/TSP patients and smallest in MS patients, who ranked below even healthy controls. In a phylogenetic analysis, the repertoires of 18 out of 34 MS patients fell into a single cluster of related CDR3 sequences, pointing to a possible signature at the repertoire level. Expanded clones from different subjects shared no identical CDR3 amino acid sequences, which suggests that TCR-beta repertoires were private in all groups. No clinical or MRI features were associated with the MS cluster, and the authors said that larger cohorts are needed.

This clonotype was recorded many times. Its cognate antigen has yet to be identified. Base qualities are missing; no much larger clone stands one base away. For the unsorted PBMC libraries, 2 million PBMCs were stored in RNAlater at -80 degrees C until RNA extraction and were used to generate the libraries. Multiple sclerosis patients were enrolled in a US clinical protocol evaluating disease progression by magnetic resonance imaging. PBMCs were separated from peripheral blood using Ficoll-Hypaque density gradient centrifugation and then cryopreserved in liquid nitrogen. cDNA was synthesized by template-switch 5'RACE using a primer with a 10-nucleotide random unique molecular identifier that tagged each TCR transcript. Every sequencing run yielded over 190 million TCR-beta sequences covering 15-18 subjects. The RNeasy kit was used to extract total RNA. The KAPA Real-time Library Amplification kit was used to amplify TCR-beta VDJ regions with primers for the TCR constant region and the 5'RACE anchor. Sample indexes and Illumina adaptors were added in a first PCR, and a second PCR then increased library yield. After Ampure bead purification, the TCR product of roughly 650 bp was size-selected on a 2% E-gel SizeSelection system. Before pooling, libraries had their quality checked on a Bioanalyzer, their concentration measured with Qubit, and their quantity determined with the Kapa Library Quantification kit. An Illumina HiSeq 2500 was used to sequence the libraries paired-end at 2 x 150 bp. To increase sequence diversity, about 23-30% phiX was spiked into each library pool. Per the source publication's procedure: Quality-filtered reads were processed with the UMI-based MiGEC pipeline, and over 90% of raw TCR sequences were removed by the MiGEC pipeline during error correction. VDJ genes were aligned to IMGT germline references, and each clonotype was defined by a unique CDR3 amino acid sequence together with V-J genes. Clonal expansion, Shannon diversity, and CDR3 relatedness (CalcPairwiseDistances, ClusterSamples) were evaluated with VDJtools, and phylogenetic trees were built with CLCbio workbench. Expanded clones were defined as having at least 8 unique UMIs, based on coefficient-of-variation modelling across technical triplicates. The public sequencing data were trimmed at Q25 with fastp and processed into clonotypes with MiXCR by TCRdb, which kept only in-frame beta chains. Identical CDR3 proteins give one entry, which carries the most common genes and DNA. TCRdb, not the authors, supplied the V and J calls. This sample gives over 35,000 distinct CDR3 sequences in total; roughly 2.5% of them show up just once. The ten largest clones represent 12% of the sample.

The CDR3 runs 13 residues from the cysteine to the phenylalanine. Of all the DNA, just the CDR3 is kept, 39 bases in frame from base 1. Based on the germline V gene, the CDR1 and CDR2 sequences are SGHVS and FNYEAQ. The germline V and J ends show losses of 6 bases and 5 bases respectively, and no gene match explains 1 base of the junction. Sequencing was carried out using PBMCs. The sequence derives from a man aged 30 to 45 with multiple sclerosis. This chain joins TRBV7-6 to TRBJ2-5; TRBD2 matches 12 bases in the middle. The sequenced DNA is TGTGCCAGCAGTGGACTAGCGGGGGAGACCCAGTACTTC. Its translation is CASSGLAGETQYF.